Listed below are T cell receptor beta chains from one sample, sequenced in a study of T-cell reconstitution after alpha-beta-depleted transplantation in children. MiXCR, applied by TCRdb to the PCR reads, yields one record per CDR3 protein. The data hold some 840,000 distinct CDR3 sequences, with around 17% observed a single time. The sequencing used PBMCs, mostly from graft donor cells, collected 360 days after TCRalphabeta/CD19-depleted stem cell transplant. Source of these receptors: a male patient younger than 18 who had a stem cell transplant for acute lymphoblastic leukemia, so the T cells may come from the graft donor. CDR3s include the opening cysteine and the closing phenylalanine or tryptophan. The D gene is left open where the match is weak. Size tells how often a clone was seen (once, few, many) or the class of an expanded clone, and some rows leave it out.

TRBV4-1,-,many,TRBJ2-7,TGCGCCAGCAGGTCCCTGACGTTCTCCTACGAGCAGTACTTC,CASRSLTFSYEQYF
TRBV30,TRBD1,few,TRBJ2-7,TGTGCCGGACAGGATACCTACGAGCAGTACTTC,CAGQDTYEQYF
TRBV20-1,-,-,TRBJ2-7,TGCAGTGCTAGAGATGAGGGAGCCCCCTACGAGCAGTACTTC,CSARDEGAPYEQYF
TRBV29-1,TRBD2,-,TRBJ2-2,TGCAGCGTATTAGCGGGGAACACCGGGGAGCTGTTTTTT,CSVLAGNTGELFF
TRBV25-1,-,-,TRBJ1-1,TGTGCCAGCGGTGAGGGGTTGAGGACTGAAGCTTTCTTT,CASGEGLRTEAFF
TRBV5-1,-,few,TRBJ2-1,TGCGCCAGCAGCTTGGTTGGGACGGCCTCCTACAATGAGCAGTTCTTC,CASSLVGTASYNEQFF
TRBV12-3/TRBV12-4,TRBD1,many,TRBJ2-3,TGTGCCAGCAGTTTCCGGGACAGGGGAGAGGATACGCAGTATTTT,CASSFRDRGEDTQYF
TRBV7-2,-,few,TRBJ2-3,TGTGCCAGCAGCCCAGGACCCCACACAGATACGCAGTATTTT,CASSPGPHTDTQYF
TRBV7-8,-,few,TRBJ2-5,TGTGCCAGCAGCTTAGATGGCCGGACGAGACCACGGACCCAGTACTTC,CASSLDGRTRPRTQYF
TRBV27,-,-,TRBJ1-5,TGTGCCAGCAGTTTATCAGGGTTTGGGCAGCCCCAGCATTTT,CASSLSGFGQPQHF
TRBV10-2,-,-,TRBJ2-1,TGCGCCAGCAGTGAGATTGGGCGGAGCTCCTACAATGAGCAGTTCTTC,CASSEIGRSSYNEQFF
TRBV9,-,few,TRBJ2-4,TGTGCCAGCAGCCCGAGGGGTCAACTAGCCAAAAACATTCAGTACTTC,CASSPRGQLAKNIQYF
TRBV7-9,TRBD1,few,TRBJ1-1,TGTGCCAGCAGCTTAAGGACAGGGGGCGAGAGCTTCTTT,CASSLRTGGESFF
TRBV28,-,-,TRBJ1-5,TGTGCCAGCAAGCGGGGTCGGAGCAATCAGCCCCAGCATTTT,CASKRGRSNQPQHF
TRBV18,TRBD2,-,TRBJ2-4,TGTGCCAGCTCACCCGCTGGCGGGAGCGGCAAAAACATTCAGTACTTC,CASSPAGGSGKNIQYF
TRBV11-1,-,-,TRBJ2-5,TGTGCCAGCAGCTTAGCTGGTTACTTGGGGGCCCAAGAGACCCAGTACTTC,CASSLAGYLGAQETQYF
TRBV29-1,-,few,TRBJ2-2,TGCAGCTCCTATATCGTGGCCGGGGAGCTGTTTTTT,CSSYIVAGELFF
TRBV4-2,-,many,TRBJ2-2,TGTGCCAGCAGCCAAGTGGACAGAAGTTCGGGGGAGCTGTTTTTT,CASSQVDRSSGELFF
TRBV5-5,-,few,TRBJ2-5,TGTGCCAGCAGCTTGGAAGGCGTTCAAGAGACCCAGTACTTC,CASSLEGVQETQYF
TRBV10-3,-,-,TRBJ1-4,TGTGCCATCAGTGACCCCTTAGGAAAACTGTTTTTT,CAISDPLGKLFF
TRBV5-1,-,few,TRBJ2-4,TGCGCCAGCAGCTTGGGACAGAACAAAAACATTCAGTACTTC,CASSLGQNKNIQYF
TRBV12-3/TRBV12-4,-,-,TRBJ1-1,TGTGCCAGCAGCAGCCTTCCGGGGACTGAAGCTTTCTTT,CASSSLPGTEAFF
TRBV20-1,-,-,TRBJ2-2,TGCAGTGCTAGATCTCCGTTGGCAGGGTGGTACACCGGGGAGCTGTTTTTT,CSARSPLAGWYTGELFF
TRBV7-6,TRBD2,few,TRBJ2-5,TGTGCCAGCAGCTGGCGGGGGGGGCAGGGAGAGACCCAGTACTTC,CASSWRGGQGETQYF
TRBV14,-,many,TRBJ2-1,TGTGCCAGCAGCCCCGTGACAGGAGGTTTCAATGAGCAGTTCTTC,CASSPVTGGFNEQFF
TRBV6-6,-,-,TRBJ2-1,TGTGCCAGCACCCTACTCGGGGAGGACAATGAGCAGTTCTTC,CASTLLGEDNEQFF
TRBV5-1,-,-,TRBJ2-7,TGCGCCAGCAGCCCGACGCCAGGGGCATCCTACGAGCAGTACTTC,CASSPTPGASYEQYF
TRBV19,TRBD2,many,TRBJ2-1,TGTGCCAGTAGAAGGCGGGAGGAAAATGAGCAGTTCTTC,CASRRREENEQFF